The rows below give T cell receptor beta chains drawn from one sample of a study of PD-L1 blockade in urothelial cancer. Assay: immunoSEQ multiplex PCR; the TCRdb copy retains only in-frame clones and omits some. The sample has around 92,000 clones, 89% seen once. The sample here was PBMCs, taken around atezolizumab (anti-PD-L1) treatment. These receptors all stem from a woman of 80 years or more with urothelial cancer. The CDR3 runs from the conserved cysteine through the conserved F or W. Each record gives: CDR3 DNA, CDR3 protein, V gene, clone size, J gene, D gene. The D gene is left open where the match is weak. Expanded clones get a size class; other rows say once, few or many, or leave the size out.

CDR3 DNA: TGCGCCAGCAGGGCTAGCGGGAGGGCCGCCGAGCAGTACTTC
CDR3 protein: CASRASGRAAEQYF
V gene: TRBV5-1
clone size: few
J gene: TRBJ2-7
D gene: TRBD2

CDR3 DNA: TGCAGTGCTCTACGCTTGGGGGAGCTGTTTTTT
CDR3 protein: CSALRLGELFF
V gene: TRBV20-1
clone size: NA
J gene: TRBJ2-2
D gene: NA

CDR3 DNA: TGCGCCAGCAGCTTGTCTCTAGCGGGAGTTGGAGAGCAGTTCTTC
CDR3 protein: CASSLSLAGVGEQFF
V gene: TRBV5-1
clone size: NA
J gene: TRBJ2-1
D gene: TRBD2

CDR3 DNA: TGTGCCAGCAGCTTGGCCGTCCAGGCCGGATTCTACGAGCAGTACTTC
CDR3 protein: CASSLAVQAGFYEQYF
V gene: TRBV5-4
clone size: NA
J gene: TRBJ2-7
D gene: NA

CDR3 DNA: TGTGCCAGCAGCTTAGAGTTTCGGGACACCGGGGAGCTGTTTTTT
CDR3 protein: CASSLEFRDTGELFF
V gene: TRBV7-6
clone size: NA
J gene: TRBJ2-2
D gene: NA

CDR3 DNA: TGTGCCTGGAGTCTCAGGGGGCTTCAGCCCCAGCATTTT
CDR3 protein: CAWSLRGLQPQHF
V gene: TRBV30
clone size: NA
J gene: TRBJ1-5
D gene: TRBD1

CDR3 DNA: TGTGCCAGCAGCACCAAGGGACAGTCACTCTCTGGAAACACCATATATTTT
CDR3 protein: CASSTKGQSLSGNTIYF
V gene: TRBV9
clone size: NA
J gene: TRBJ1-3
D gene: TRBD1

CDR3 DNA: TGTGCCAGCAGCGGAGGGACTGGGGAGACCCAGTACTTC
CDR3 protein: CASSGGTGETQYF
V gene: TRBV7-3
clone size: NA
J gene: TRBJ2-5
D gene: NA

CDR3 DNA: TGCGCCAGCAGCATTAGACAGGGAGCGGAAGAAAAACTGTTTTTT
CDR3 protein: CASSIRQGAEEKLFF
V gene: TRBV5-1
clone size: NA
J gene: TRBJ1-4
D gene: TRBD1

CDR3 DNA: TGTGCCAGTAGTAAGACTAGCGGGATAAACAATGAGCAGTTCTTC
CDR3 protein: CASSKTSGINNEQFF
V gene: TRBV19
clone size: NA
J gene: TRBJ2-1
D gene: TRBD2

CDR3 DNA: TGTGCCAGCAGGGCCCTAGCGAACTACGAGCAGTACTTC
CDR3 protein: CASRALANYEQYF
V gene: TRBV6-1
clone size: once
J gene: TRBJ2-7
D gene: NA

CDR3 DNA: TGTGCCAGCAGCGTATCGGGGGTCCCTAATGAGCAGTTCTTC
CDR3 protein: CASSVSGVPNEQFF
V gene: TRBV9
clone size: NA
J gene: TRBJ2-1
D gene: NA

CDR3 DNA: TGTGCCACCAGCAGACGCGCAGGGGGCAGGAAGTACCTCACTGCTGAAGCTTTCTTT
CDR3 protein: CATSRRAGGRKYLTAEAFF
V gene: TRBV15
clone size: NA
J gene: TRBJ1-1
D gene: TRBD1

CDR3 DNA: TGTGCCAGCAGATTGACTAGCGACGTTTCCTACGAGCAGTACTTC
CDR3 protein: CASRLTSDVSYEQYF
V gene: TRBV6-1
clone size: NA
J gene: TRBJ2-7
D gene: TRBD2

CDR3 DNA: TGTGCCAGCAGCTTGGGGGCAGGATACGAGCAGTACTTC
CDR3 protein: CASSLGAGYEQYF
V gene: TRBV11-2
clone size: few
J gene: TRBJ2-7
D gene: NA

CDR3 DNA: TGTGCCAGCAGCTTTTATTTACCGAGCCTTAAAGTGTTCTATGGCTACACCTTC
CDR3 protein: CASSFYLPSLKVFYGYTF
V gene: TRBV11-2
clone size: NA
J gene: TRBJ1-2
D gene: NA

CDR3 DNA: TGTGCCAGCAGCTCTCTAGCGGGAAGTTACGAGCAGTACTTC
CDR3 protein: CASSSLAGSYEQYF
V gene: TRBV5-6
clone size: few
J gene: TRBJ2-7
D gene: TRBD2

CDR3 DNA: TGTGCCAGTGCGGGACAGGGTTACGCTGAAGCTTTCTTT
CDR3 protein: CASAGQGYAEAFF
V gene: TRBV19
clone size: NA
J gene: TRBJ1-1
D gene: TRBD1

CDR3 DNA: TGTGCCTGGAGTGAAGCGGCAGATACGCAGTATTTT
CDR3 protein: CAWSEAADTQYF
V gene: TRBV30
clone size: once
J gene: TRBJ2-3
D gene: NA

CDR3 DNA: TGCGCCAGCAGCTTGGCTGGGGGGGCGGACGAGCAGTACTTC
CDR3 protein: CASSLAGGADEQYF
V gene: TRBV5-1
clone size: NA
J gene: TRBJ2-7
D gene: NA

CDR3 DNA: TGTGCCAGCAGCTTGGGGGGACTAGCCGCCTATGAGCAGTTCTTC
CDR3 protein: CASSLGGLAAYEQFF
V gene: TRBV11-2
clone size: NA
J gene: TRBJ2-1
D gene: TRBD2

CDR3 DNA: TGTGCCAGTAGTGACGCAGGGGGCTTCGGGGCTTTCTTT
CDR3 protein: CASSDAGGFGAFF
V gene: TRBV19
clone size: NA
J gene: TRBJ1-1
D gene: TRBD1

CDR3 DNA: TGTGCCAGCAGCGTAGAACCTAGCACCTACGAGCAGTACTTC
CDR3 protein: CASSVEPSTYEQYF
V gene: TRBV9
clone size: NA
J gene: TRBJ2-7
D gene: NA

CDR3 DNA: TGTGCCAGCACCTTGGACAGGGGCGGGGAAAAACTGTTTTTT
CDR3 protein: CASTLDRGGEKLFF
V gene: TRBV6-1
clone size: NA
J gene: TRBJ1-4
D gene: TRBD1

CDR3 DNA: TGTGCCAGCAGCATAGGAGGCGCGGGGGAGACCCAGTACTTC
CDR3 protein: CASSIGGAGETQYF
V gene: TRBV7-9
clone size: NA
J gene: TRBJ2-5
D gene: NA

CDR3 DNA: TGTGCCAGCTCACAAGAAGGGGTTGTCTATGGCTACACCTTC
CDR3 protein: CASSQEGVVYGYTF
V gene: TRBV18
clone size: NA
J gene: TRBJ1-2
D gene: NA

CDR3 DNA: TGTGCCAGCAGTCCCCAGACAGGGGCGGGAACTGAAGCTTTCTTT
CDR3 protein: CASSPQTGAGTEAFF
V gene: TRBV6-1
clone size: NA
J gene: TRBJ1-1
D gene: TRBD1

CDR3 DNA: TGTGCCAGCAGTTCAGGCTCTGGGGCCAACGTCCTGACTTTC
CDR3 protein: CASSSGSGANVLTF
V gene: TRBV7-3
clone size: NA
J gene: TRBJ2-6
D gene: NA

CDR3 DNA: TGCGCCAGCAGCTTGGCGGGACTCGACAACACCGGGGAGCTGTTTTTT
CDR3 protein: CASSLAGLDNTGELFF
V gene: TRBV5-1
clone size: NA
J gene: TRBJ2-2
D gene: NA

CDR3 DNA: TGTGCCAGCAGCTTAGCGGCAGGGAACACAGATACGCAGTATTTT
CDR3 protein: CASSLAAGNTDTQYF
V gene: TRBV7-7
clone size: NA
J gene: TRBJ2-3
D gene: NA

CDR3 DNA: TGTGCCAGCAGCCAGGAACAGGGGAGAAATCAGCCCCAGCATTTT
CDR3 protein: CASSQEQGRNQPQHF
V gene: TRBV4-2
clone size: NA
J gene: TRBJ1-5
D gene: TRBD1

CDR3 DNA: TGTGCCAGTAGTATTTTGACGGGAGGAGATACGCAGTATTTT
CDR3 protein: CASSILTGGDTQYF
V gene: TRBV19
clone size: NA
J gene: TRBJ2-3
D gene: TRBD2

CDR3 DNA: TGTGCCAGCAGTGAGATCCTAGCGGGGATCTCCTACGAGCAGTACTTC
CDR3 protein: CASSEILAGISYEQYF
V gene: TRBV2
clone size: few
J gene: TRBJ2-7
D gene: TRBD2

CDR3 DNA: TGTGCCAGCAGCCCCAGCGGAAAAGAGACCCAGTACTTC
CDR3 protein: CASSPSGKETQYF
V gene: TRBV7-6
clone size: NA
J gene: TRBJ2-5
D gene: NA

CDR3 DNA: TGTGCCAGCAGTTTACTGGGACAGGGGGATAGGTCTGGGGGCTACACCTTC
CDR3 protein: CASSLLGQGDRSGGYTF
V gene: TRBV28
clone size: NA
J gene: TRBJ1-2
D gene: TRBD1

CDR3 DNA: TGTGCCAGCATCCCTAGCGGGAGGTATAATGAGCAGTTCTTC
CDR3 protein: CASIPSGRYNEQFF
V gene: TRBV6-5
clone size: NA
J gene: TRBJ2-1
D gene: TRBD2

CDR3 DNA: TGTGCCAGCAGTGACCCGGTCGGGGCCTACGAGCAGTACTTC
CDR3 protein: CASSDPVGAYEQYF
V gene: TRBV2
clone size: NA
J gene: TRBJ2-7
D gene: NA

CDR3 DNA: TGTGCCAGCAACCACAGGGGGCCCGATGAAGCTTTCTTT
CDR3 protein: CASNHRGPDEAFF
V gene: TRBV2
clone size: NA
J gene: TRBJ1-1
D gene: TRBD1

CDR3 DNA: TGCGCCAGCAGTGAGCCAAAAAGGACTAGCGGGAGGGCCATTCAGTACTTC
CDR3 protein: CASSEPKRTSGRAIQYF
V gene: TRBV10-2
clone size: NA
J gene: TRBJ2-4
D gene: TRBD2

CDR3 DNA: TGCGCCAGCAGCCAAGAGTCGGGGACTATCCAAGAGACCCAGTACTTC
CDR3 protein: CASSQESGTIQETQYF
V gene: TRBV4-1
clone size: NA
J gene: TRBJ2-5
D gene: TRBD2

CDR3 DNA: TGTGCCAGCAGCTTACTGGCGGCCTACAATGAGCAGTTCTTC
CDR3 protein: CASSLLAAYNEQFF
V gene: TRBV28
clone size: NA
J gene: TRBJ2-1
D gene: NA

CDR3 DNA: TGTGCCAGCAGCGCGCAGCTTAGCGCCGGGGAGCTGTTTTTT
CDR3 protein: CASSAQLSAGELFF
V gene: TRBV11-2
clone size: few
J gene: TRBJ2-2
D gene: NA

CDR3 DNA: TGTGCCAGCAACGCAGGGGCACCCCACTATGGCTACACCTTC
CDR3 protein: CASNAGAPHYGYTF
V gene: TRBV6-5
clone size: few
J gene: TRBJ1-2
D gene: NA

CDR3 DNA: TGTGCCAGCTCACAGGACAGTCAAGAGACCCAGTACTTC
CDR3 protein: CASSQDSQETQYF
V gene: TRBV18
clone size: NA
J gene: TRBJ2-5
D gene: NA

CDR3 DNA: TGTGCCAGCAGCGCGCCCCAGGGCCTGGGGGGCACTGAAGCTTTCTTT
CDR3 protein: CASSAPQGLGGTEAFF
V gene: TRBV9
clone size: NA
J gene: TRBJ1-1
D gene: NA

CDR3 DNA: TGTGCCTGGACTGGACAGTTTTACAATGAGCAGTTCTTC
CDR3 protein: CAWTGQFYNEQFF
V gene: TRBV30
clone size: few
J gene: TRBJ2-1
D gene: NA

CDR3 DNA: TGTGCCAGCAGCTTCGGACAGTTCCCCTCCTACGAGCAGTACTTC
CDR3 protein: CASSFGQFPSYEQYF
V gene: TRBV7-9
clone size: NA
J gene: TRBJ2-7
D gene: NA

CDR3 DNA: TGTGCCATCAGTGAGTCGACAGGGCCACGTTTTGAACTGTTTTTT
CDR3 protein: CAISESTGPRFELFF
V gene: TRBV10-3
clone size: NA
J gene: TRBJ1-4
D gene: TRBD1

CDR3 DNA: TGTGCCAGCAGCCAAGTAGGGGGTTGGGGTACGAGCTCCTACAATGAGCAGTTCTTC
CDR3 protein: CASSQVGGWGTSSYNEQFF
V gene: TRBV14
clone size: NA
J gene: TRBJ2-1
D gene: NA

CDR3 DNA: TGTGCCAGTAACCGGGGGGAGTTAAACACCGGGGAGCTGTTTTTT
CDR3 protein: CASNRGELNTGELFF
V gene: TRBV19
clone size: NA
J gene: TRBJ2-2
D gene: TRBD2